This T cell receptor beta chain is from a study of shared clonotypes between healthy human individuals. CD4+ cells were split into CD45RA+ naive and CD45RA-negative memory subsets. Assay: immunoSEQ multiplex PCR; the TCRdb copy retains only in-frame clones and omits some. The sample shows about 2.4 million clones, 93% of them seen only once. J lost 10 bases, V lost 3 bases, and 7 bases had no gene match. The CDR3 is 15 residues long. Per germline, CDR1 LNHDA and CDR2 SQIVND (reference sequence). The chain uses TRBV19 and TRBJ2-1; TRBD2 agrees at 12 bases. Sequences were obtained from naive CD4+ T cells from PBMCs. This sample's subset: CD45RA+ positively selected. This receptor was taken from a man between 18 and 29 years old in good health. Some clones in this sample may be carry-over from other donors' samples. CDR3 DNA sequence: TGTGCCAGTAGTATTGGGCTAGCGGGAGGGGAAGAGCAGTTCTTC. Translating it yields CASSIGLAGGEEQFF.